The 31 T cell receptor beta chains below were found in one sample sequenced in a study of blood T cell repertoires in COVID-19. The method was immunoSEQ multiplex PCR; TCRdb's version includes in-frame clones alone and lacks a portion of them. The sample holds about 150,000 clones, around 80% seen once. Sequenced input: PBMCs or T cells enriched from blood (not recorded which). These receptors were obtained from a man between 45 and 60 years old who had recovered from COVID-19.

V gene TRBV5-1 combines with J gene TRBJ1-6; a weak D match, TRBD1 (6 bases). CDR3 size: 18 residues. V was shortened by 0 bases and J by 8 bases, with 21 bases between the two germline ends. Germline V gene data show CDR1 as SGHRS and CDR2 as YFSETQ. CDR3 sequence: CASSLAPGATAAYSPLHF. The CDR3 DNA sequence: TGCGCCAGCAGCTTGGCCCCAGGGGCAACGGCGGCGTATTCACCCCTCCACTTT.

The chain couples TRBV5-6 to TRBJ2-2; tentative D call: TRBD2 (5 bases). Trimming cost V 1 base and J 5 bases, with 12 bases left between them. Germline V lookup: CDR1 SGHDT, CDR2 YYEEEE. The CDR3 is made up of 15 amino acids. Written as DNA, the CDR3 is TGTGCCAGCAGCTTGCTGGGTACTAGGACCGGGGAGCTGTTTTTT. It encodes CASSLLGTRTGELFF.

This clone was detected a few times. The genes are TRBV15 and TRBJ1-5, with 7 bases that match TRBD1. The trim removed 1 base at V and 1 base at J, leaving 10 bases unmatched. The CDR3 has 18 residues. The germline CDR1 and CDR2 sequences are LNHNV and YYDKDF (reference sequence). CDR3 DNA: TGTGCCACCAGCAGAGCGGCCCTAACAGGGGTGAGCAATCAGCCCCAGCATTTT. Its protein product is CATSRAALTGVSNQPQHF.

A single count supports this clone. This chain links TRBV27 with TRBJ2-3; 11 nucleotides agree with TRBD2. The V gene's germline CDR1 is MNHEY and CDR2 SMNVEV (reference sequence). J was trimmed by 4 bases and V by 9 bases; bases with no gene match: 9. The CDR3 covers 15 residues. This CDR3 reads CASNLAGGLADTQYF. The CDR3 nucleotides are TGTGCCAGTAACCTAGCGGGGGGACTGGCAGATACGCAGTATTTT.

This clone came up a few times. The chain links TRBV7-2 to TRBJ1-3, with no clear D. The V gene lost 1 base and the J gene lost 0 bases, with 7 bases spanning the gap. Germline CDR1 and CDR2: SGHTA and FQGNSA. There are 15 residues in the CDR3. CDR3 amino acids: CASSLGALSGNTIYF. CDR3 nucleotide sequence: TGTGCCAGCAGCTTAGGGGCTCTCTCTGGAAACACCATATATTTT.

In DNA form, the CDR3 reads TGTGCCAGCAGCTTGCCAGTAACGGACAGGGAAGAGACCCAGTACTTC. Its protein is CASSLPVTDREETQYF. The chain has TRBV7-9 and TRBJ2-5, with 8 bases aligning to TRBD1. Germline V gives CDR1 SEHNR, CDR2 FQNEAQ (reference sequence). Trimming at V came to 3 bases and at J to 3 bases, leaving 9 bases not matched to a gene. CDR3 length: 16 residues. Variable domain in full (rest from reference TRBV7-9 and TRBJ2-5): DTGVSQNPRHKITKRGQNVTFRCDPISEHNRLYWYRQTLGQGPEFLTYFQNEAQLEKSRLLSDRFSAERPKGSFSTLEIQRTEQGDSAMYLCASSLPVTDREETQYFGPGTRLLVL.

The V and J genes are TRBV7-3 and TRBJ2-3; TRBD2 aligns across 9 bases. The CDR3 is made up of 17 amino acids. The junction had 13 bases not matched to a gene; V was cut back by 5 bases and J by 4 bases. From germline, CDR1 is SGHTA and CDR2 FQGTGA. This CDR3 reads CASSPGGRGGSADTQYF. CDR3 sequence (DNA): TGTGCCAGCAGCCCCGGAGGGCGGGGGGGCTCGGCAGATACGCAGTATTTT.

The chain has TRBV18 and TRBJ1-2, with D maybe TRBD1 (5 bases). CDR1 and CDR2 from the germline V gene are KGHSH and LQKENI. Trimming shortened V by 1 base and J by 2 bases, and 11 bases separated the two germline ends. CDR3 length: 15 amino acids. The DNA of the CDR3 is TGTGCCAGCTCACCACGGGCCGGGGGGAACTATGGCTACACCTTC. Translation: CASSPRAGGNYGYTF.

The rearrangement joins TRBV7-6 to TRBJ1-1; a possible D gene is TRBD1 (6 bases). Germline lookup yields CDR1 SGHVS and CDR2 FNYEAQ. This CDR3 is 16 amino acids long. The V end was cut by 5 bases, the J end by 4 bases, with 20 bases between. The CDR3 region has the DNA TGTGCCAGCAGCGCACAGGGAACTGCTGCGAGCACTGAAGCTTTCTTT. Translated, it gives CASSAQGTAASTEAFF. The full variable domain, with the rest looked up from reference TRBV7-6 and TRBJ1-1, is GAGVSQSPRYKVTKRGQDVALRCDPISGHVSLYWYRQALGQGPEFLTYFNYEAQQDKSGLPNDRFSAERPEGSISTLTIQRTEQRDSAMYRCASSAQGTAASTEAFFGQGTRLTVV.

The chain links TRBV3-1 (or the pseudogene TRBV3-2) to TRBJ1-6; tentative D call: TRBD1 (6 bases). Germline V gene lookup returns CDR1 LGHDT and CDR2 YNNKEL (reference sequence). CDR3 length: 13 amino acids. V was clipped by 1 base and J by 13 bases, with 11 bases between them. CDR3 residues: CASSQVDSGPLHF. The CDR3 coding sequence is TGTGCCAGCAGCCAAGTGGACAGCGGCCCCCTCCACTTT.

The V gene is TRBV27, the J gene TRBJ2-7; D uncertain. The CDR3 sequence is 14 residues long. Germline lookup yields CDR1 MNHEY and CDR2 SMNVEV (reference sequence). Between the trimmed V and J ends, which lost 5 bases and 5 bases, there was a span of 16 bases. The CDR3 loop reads CASSPASNPDEQYF. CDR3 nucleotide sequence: TGTGCCAGCAGTCCAGCTAGTAATCCCGACGAGCAGTACTTC.

The CDR3 DNA sequence: TGTGCCACCAGTGACTCGACTAGCGGGAGGGTTCATGAGCAGTTCTTC. It yields the protein CATSDSTSGRVHEQFF. This chain uses TRBV24-1 with TRBJ2-1; 14 bases are a match to TRBD2. V was pared by 4 bases and J by 8 bases, with 6 bases of the junction left unmatched. Germline V CDR1 and CDR2: KGHDR, SFDVKD. CDR3 length: 16 residues.

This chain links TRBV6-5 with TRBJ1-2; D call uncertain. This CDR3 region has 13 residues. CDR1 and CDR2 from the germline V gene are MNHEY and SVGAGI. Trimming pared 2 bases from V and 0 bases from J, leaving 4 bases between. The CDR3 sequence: CASSYGANYGYTF. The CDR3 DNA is TGTGCCAGCAGTTACGGAGCTAACTATGGCTACACCTTC.

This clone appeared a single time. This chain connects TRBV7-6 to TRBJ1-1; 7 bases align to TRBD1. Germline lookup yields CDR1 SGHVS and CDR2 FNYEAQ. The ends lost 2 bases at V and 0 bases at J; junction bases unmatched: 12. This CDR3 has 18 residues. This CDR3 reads CASSLTFPGTVMNTEAFF. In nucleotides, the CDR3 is TGTGCCAGCAGCTTAACCTTTCCCGGGACAGTCATGAACACTGAAGCTTTCTTT.

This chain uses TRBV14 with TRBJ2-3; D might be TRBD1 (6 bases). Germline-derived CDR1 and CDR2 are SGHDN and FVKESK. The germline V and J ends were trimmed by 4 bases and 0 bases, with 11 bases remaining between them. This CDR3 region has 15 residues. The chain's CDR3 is CASSRVGASTDTQYF. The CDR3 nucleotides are TGTGCCAGCAGCCGCGTGGGGGCTAGCACAGATACGCAGTATTTT. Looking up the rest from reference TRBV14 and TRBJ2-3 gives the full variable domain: EAGVTQFPSHSVIEKGQTVTLRCDPISGHDNLYWYRRVMGKEIKFLLHFVKESKQDESGMPNNRFLAERTGGTYSTLKVQPAELEDSGVYFCASSRVGASTDTQYFGPGTRLTVL.

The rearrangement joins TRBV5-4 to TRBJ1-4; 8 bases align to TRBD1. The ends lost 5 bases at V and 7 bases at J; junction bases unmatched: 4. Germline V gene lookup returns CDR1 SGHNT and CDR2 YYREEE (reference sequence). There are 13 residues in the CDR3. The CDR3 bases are TGTGCCAGCAGTCCCGACAGGGGTGAAAAACTGTTTTTT. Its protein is CASSPDRGEKLFF.

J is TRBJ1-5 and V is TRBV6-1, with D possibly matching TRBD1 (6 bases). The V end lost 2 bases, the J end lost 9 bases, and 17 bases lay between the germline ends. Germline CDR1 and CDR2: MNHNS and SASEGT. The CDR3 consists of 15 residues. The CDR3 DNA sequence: TGTGCCAGCAGTGAAATCCCACAGGGTTTGGGGCCCCAGCATTTT. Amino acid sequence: CASSEIPQGLGPQHF.

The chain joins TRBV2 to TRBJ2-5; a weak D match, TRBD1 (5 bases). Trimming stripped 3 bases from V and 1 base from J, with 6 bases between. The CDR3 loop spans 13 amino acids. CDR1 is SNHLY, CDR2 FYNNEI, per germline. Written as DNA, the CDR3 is TGTGCCAGCAGTGACAGGGTCCAAGAGACCCAGTACTTC. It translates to CASSDRVQETQYF.

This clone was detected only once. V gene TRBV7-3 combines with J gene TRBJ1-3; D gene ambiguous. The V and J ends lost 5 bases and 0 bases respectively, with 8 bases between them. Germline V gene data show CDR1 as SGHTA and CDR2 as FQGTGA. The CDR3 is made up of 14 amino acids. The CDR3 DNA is TGTGCCAGCAGCCGTCAGAACTCTGGAAACACCATATATTTT. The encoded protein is CASSRQNSGNTIYF.

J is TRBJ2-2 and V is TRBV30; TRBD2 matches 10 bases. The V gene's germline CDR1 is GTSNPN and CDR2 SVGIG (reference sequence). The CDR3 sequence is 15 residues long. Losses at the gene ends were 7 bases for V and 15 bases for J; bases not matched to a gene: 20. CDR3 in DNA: TGTGCCTTCAAAACCCGAGCTAGCGGGGGCCCCGAGGTGTTTTTT. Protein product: CAFKTRASGGPEVFF.

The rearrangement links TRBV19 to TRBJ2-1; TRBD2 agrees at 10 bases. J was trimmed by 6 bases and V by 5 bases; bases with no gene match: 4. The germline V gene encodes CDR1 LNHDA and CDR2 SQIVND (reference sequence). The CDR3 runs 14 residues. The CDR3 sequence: CASSDSGGTNEQFF. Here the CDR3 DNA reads TGTGCCAGTAGTGATAGCGGGGGGACCAATGAGCAGTTCTTC. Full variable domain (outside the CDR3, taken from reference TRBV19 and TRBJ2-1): DGGITQSPKYLFRKEGQNVTLSCEQNLNHDAMYWYRQDPGQGLRLIYYSQIVNDFQKGDIAEGYSVSREKKESFPLTVTSAQKNPTAFYLCASSDSGGTNEQFFGPGTRLTVL.

CDR3 region: CASSQAQGTEAFF. The CDR3 region has the DNA TGTGCCAGCAGCCAAGCACAGGGAACTGAAGCTTTCTTT. The J gene is TRBJ1-1, the V gene TRBV3-1 (or the pseudogene TRBV3-2); a weak D match, TRBD1 (6 bases). This CDR3 is 13 amino acids long. Per germline, CDR1 LGHDT and CDR2 YNNKEL (reference sequence). With 1 base removed from V and 5 bases from J, the gap between germline ends came to 8 bases.

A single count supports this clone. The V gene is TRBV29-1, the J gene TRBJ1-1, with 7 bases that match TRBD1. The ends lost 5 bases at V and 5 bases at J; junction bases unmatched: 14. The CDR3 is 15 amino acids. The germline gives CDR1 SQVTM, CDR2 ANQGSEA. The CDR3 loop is CSVPRVAGGITEAFF. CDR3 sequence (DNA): TGCAGCGTTCCAAGGGTGGCAGGGGGAATAACTGAAGCTTTCTTT.

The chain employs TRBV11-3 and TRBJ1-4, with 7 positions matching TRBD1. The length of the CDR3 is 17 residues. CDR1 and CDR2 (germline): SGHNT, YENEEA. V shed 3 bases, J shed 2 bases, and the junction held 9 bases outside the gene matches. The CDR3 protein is CASSLRGGHRTNEKLFF. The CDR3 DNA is TGTGCCAGCAGCTTGAGAGGGGGCCATAGGACTAATGAAAAACTGTTTTTT.

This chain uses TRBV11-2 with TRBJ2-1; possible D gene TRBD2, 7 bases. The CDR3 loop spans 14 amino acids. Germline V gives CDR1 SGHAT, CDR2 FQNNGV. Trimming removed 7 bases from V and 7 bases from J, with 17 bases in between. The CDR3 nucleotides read TGTGCCAGCACCCTAAGAGGGGGGGCAAATGAGCAGTTCTTC. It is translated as CASTLRGGANEQFF.

CDR3 sequence (DNA): TGTGCCTGGATATTGGAGGGGGCGGCTTACAATGAGCAGTTCTTC. Translating gives CAWILEGAAYNEQFF. The V and J genes are TRBV30 and TRBJ2-1; D might be TRBD1 (7 bases). CDR3 length equals 15 residues. Germline V gene sequence: CDR1 GTSNPN, CDR2 SVGIG (reference sequence). Trimming stripped 4 bases from V and 4 bases from J, with 17 bases between.

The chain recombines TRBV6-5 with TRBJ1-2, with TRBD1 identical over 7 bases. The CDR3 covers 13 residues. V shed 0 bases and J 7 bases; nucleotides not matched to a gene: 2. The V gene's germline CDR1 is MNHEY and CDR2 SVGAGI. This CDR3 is CASSYSTGIGYTF. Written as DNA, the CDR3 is TGTGCCAGCAGTTACTCGACAGGGATTGGCTACACCTTC.

The CDR3 region is CASSPGEGNGELFF. Written as DNA, the CDR3 is TGCGCCAGCAGCCCTGGGGAGGGGAACGGGGAGCTGTTTTTT. This chain joins TRBV5-1 and TRBJ2-2; TRBD2 matches 7 bases. Germline trimming cut 4 bases from V and 7 bases from J; bases unmatched to any gene: 7. Per the germline V gene, CDR1 is SGHRS and CDR2 is YFSETQ. The CDR3 is 14 residues long. The full variable domain, in which reference TRBV5-1 and TRBJ2-2 provide the parts outside the CDR3, is KAGVTQTPRYLIKTRGQQVTLSCSPISGHRSVSWYQQTPGQGLQFLFEYFSETQRNKGNFPGRFSGRQFSNSRSEMNVSTLELGDSALYLCASSPGEGNGELFFGEGSRLTVL.

CDR3 region: CASSPGTTNTGELFF. The CDR3 nucleotides read TGTGCCAGCAGCCCCGGGACAACAAACACCGGGGAGCTGTTTTTT. The rearrangement links TRBV7-9 to TRBJ2-2; D is possibly TRBD1 (6 bases). The CDR3 extends over 15 amino acids. With 5 bases removed from V and 2 bases from J, the gap between germline ends came to 12 bases. CDR1 and CDR2 from the germline V gene are SEHNR and FQNEAQ (reference sequence).

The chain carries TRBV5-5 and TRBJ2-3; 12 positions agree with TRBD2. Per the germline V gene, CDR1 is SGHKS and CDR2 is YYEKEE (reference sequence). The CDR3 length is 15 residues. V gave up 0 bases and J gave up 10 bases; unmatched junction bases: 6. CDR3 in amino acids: CASSLAGTSGFPQYF. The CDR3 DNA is TGTGCCAGCAGCTTGGCCGGGACTAGCGGGTTTCCGCAGTATTTT. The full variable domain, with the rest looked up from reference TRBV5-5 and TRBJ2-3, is DAGVTQSPTHLIKTRGQQVTLRCSPISGHKSVSWYQQVLGQGPQFIFQYYEKEERGRGNFPDRFSARQFPNYSSELNVNALLLGDSALYLCASSLAGTSGFPQYFGPGTRLTVL.

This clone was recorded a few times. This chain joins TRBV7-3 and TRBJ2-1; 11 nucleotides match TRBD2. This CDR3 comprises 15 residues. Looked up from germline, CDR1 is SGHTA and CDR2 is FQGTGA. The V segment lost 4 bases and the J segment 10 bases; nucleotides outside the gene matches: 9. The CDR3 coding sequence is TGTGCCAGCAGCTCCGCACTAGCGGGGGCCAAGGAGCAGTTCTTC. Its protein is CASSSALAGAKEQFF.